This T cell receptor beta chain was recovered during a study of vaccination and CD4 T cells after COVID-19. About the study: The convalescents, six males and four females, included two who were Hispanic. Timing of post-vaccine sample collection was a median roughly 66 days after dose two, with a range of 14 to 241.

The Oncomine TCR Beta short-read assay was applied to DNA of cultured CD4+ T cells. Researchers extracted genomic DNA from CD4+ T cells that had been cultured. Each CDR3 protein gets one entry after TCRdb re-called the PCR reads with MiXCR. The sample has around 12,000 distinct CDR3 sequences, 35% to 50% seen once. Comments on this clonotype: The antigen is unknown.

V gave up 6 bases and J gave up 2 bases; unmatched junction bases: 11. From germline, CDR1 is SGHTA and CDR2 FQGNSA. The CDR3 consists of 17 residues. Treatment indicated: approximately 10-day PBMC culture with coronavirus spike peptide pools or control peptides (ViraFEST assay). The source material was cultured CD4+ T cells from blood. This receptor was obtained from a human donor with COVID-19. The chain carries TRBV7-2 and TRBJ2-1; 9 bases match TRBD2. CDR3 loop: CASRPNSGGRAYNEQFF. CDR3 bases: TGTGCCAGCAGACCCAATAGCGGGGGCAGGGCCTACAATGAGCAGTTCTTC.